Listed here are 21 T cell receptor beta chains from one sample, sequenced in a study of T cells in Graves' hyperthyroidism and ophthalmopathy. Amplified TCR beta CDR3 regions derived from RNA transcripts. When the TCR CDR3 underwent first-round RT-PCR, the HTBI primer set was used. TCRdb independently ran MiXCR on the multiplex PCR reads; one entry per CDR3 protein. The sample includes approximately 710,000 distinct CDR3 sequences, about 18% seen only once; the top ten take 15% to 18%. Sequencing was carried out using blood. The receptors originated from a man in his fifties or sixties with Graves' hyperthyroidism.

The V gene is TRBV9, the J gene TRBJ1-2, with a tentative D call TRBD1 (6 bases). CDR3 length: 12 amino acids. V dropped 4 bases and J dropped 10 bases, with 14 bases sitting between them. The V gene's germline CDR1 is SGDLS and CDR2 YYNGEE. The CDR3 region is CASSRQDSFYTF. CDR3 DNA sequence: TGTGCCAGCAGCAGGCAGGACAGCTTCTACACCTTC.

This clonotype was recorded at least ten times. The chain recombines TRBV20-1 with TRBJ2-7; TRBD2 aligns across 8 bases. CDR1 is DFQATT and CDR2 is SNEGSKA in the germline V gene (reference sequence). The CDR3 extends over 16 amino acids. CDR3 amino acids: CSILADDVRGTYEQYF. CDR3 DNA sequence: TGCAGCATACTAGCGGACGATGTAAGGGGAACCTACGAGCAGTACTTC.

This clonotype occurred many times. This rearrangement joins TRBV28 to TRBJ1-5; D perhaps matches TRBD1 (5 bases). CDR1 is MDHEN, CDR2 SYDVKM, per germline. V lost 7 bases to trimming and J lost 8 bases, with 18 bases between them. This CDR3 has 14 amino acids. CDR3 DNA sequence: TGTGCCAGCACCATGGGAGGGGATCGAGAGCCCCAGCATTTT. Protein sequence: CASTMGGDREPQHF.

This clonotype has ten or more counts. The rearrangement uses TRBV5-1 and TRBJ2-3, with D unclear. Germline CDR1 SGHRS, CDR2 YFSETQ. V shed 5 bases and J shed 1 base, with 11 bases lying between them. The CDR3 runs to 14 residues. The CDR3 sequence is CASSTVEGTDTQYF. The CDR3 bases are TGCGCCAGCAGTACGGTAGAGGGCACAGATACGCAGTATTTT.

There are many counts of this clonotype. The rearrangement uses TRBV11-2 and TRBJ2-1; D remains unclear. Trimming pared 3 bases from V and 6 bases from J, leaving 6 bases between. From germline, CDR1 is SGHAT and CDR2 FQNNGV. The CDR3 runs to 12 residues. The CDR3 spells CASSLGPNEQFF. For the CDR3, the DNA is TGTGCCAGCAGCTTGGGTCCCAATGAGCAGTTCTTC.

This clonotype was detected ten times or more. CDR3 loop: CASSYVAEKPYEQYF. CDR3 nucleotide sequence: TGTGCCAGCAGTTACGTGGCGGAAAAACCCTACGAGCAGTACTTC. V is TRBV6-2 or TRBV6-3 and J is TRBJ2-7, with D unresolved. Germline CDR1 MNHEY, CDR2 SVGEGT. There are 15 residues in the CDR3. V lost 2 bases and J lost 2, with 13 bases in between.

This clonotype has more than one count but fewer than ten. CDR3 in amino acids: CASSDQGRKLFF. The CDR3 DNA reads TGTGCCAGCAGTGATCAAGGAAGAAAACTGTTTTTT. This chain links TRBV25-1 with TRBJ1-4; unclear D gene. Germline values: CDR1 MGHDK, CDR2 SYGVNS. Trimming took off 3 bases at V and 10 bases at J, with 9 bases between the two ends. CDR3 length equals 12 residues.

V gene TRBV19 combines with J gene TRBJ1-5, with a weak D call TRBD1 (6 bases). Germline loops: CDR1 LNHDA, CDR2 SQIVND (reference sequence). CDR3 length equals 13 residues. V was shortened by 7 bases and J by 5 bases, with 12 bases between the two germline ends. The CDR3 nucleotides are TGTGCCAGTATCGGGCAGGGGTATCAGCCCCAGCATTTT. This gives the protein CASIGQGYQPQHF.

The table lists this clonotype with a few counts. This CDR3 reads CASSSVLFATNEKLFF. The DNA of the CDR3 is TGTGCCAGCAGCTCCGTCCTATTTGCAACTAATGAAAAACTGTTTTTT. This chain connects TRBV7-8 to TRBJ1-4; D remains unclear. Germline CDR1 SGHVS, CDR2 FQNEAQ. Trimming took 4 bases from V and 0 from J, leaving 12 bases between them. This CDR3 comprises 16 residues.

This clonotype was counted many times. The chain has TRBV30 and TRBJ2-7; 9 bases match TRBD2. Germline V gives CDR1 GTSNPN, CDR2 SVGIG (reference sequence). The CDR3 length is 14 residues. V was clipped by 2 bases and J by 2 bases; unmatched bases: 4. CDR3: CAWSTPSGTYEQYF. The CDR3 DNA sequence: TGTGCCTGGAGTACCCCTAGCGGGACCTACGAGCAGTACTTC.

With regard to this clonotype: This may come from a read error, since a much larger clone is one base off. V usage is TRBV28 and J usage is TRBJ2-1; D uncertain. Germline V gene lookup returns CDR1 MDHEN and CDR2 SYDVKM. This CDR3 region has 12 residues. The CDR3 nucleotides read TGTGTCAGCACCCTAGGCTACAATGAGCAGTTCTTC. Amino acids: CVSTLGYNEQFF.

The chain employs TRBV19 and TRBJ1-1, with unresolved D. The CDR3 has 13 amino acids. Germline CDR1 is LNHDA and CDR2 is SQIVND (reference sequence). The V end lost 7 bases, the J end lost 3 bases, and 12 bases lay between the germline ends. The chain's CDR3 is CASTVGSDTEAFF. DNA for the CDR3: TGTGCCAGTACTGTCGGTAGCGACACTGAAGCTTTCTTT. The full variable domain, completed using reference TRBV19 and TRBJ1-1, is DGGITQSPKYLFRKEGQNVTLSCEQNLNHDAMYWYRQDPGQGLRLIYYSQIVNDFQKGDIAEGYSVSREKKESFPLTVTSAQKNPTAFYLCASTVGSDTEAFFGQGTRLTVV.

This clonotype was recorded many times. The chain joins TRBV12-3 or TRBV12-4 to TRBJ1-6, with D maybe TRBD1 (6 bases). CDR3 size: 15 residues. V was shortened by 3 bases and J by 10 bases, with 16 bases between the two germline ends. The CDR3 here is CASSLGASRVSPLHF. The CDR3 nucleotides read TGTGCCAGCAGTTTGGGGGCTTCTCGCGTCTCACCCCTCCACTTT.

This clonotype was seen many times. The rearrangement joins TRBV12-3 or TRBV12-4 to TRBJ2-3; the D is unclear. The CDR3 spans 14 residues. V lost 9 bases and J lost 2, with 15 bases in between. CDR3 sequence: CASSPGNPTDTQYF. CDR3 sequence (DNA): TGTGCCAGTTCCCCTGGGAATCCCACAGATACGCAGTATTTT.

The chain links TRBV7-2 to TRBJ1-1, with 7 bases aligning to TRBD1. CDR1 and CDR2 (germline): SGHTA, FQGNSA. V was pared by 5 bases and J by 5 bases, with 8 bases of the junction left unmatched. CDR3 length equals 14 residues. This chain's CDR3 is CASSTSQGRTEAFF. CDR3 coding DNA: TGTGCCAGCAGCACATCACAGGGGAGGACTGAAGCTTTCTTT.

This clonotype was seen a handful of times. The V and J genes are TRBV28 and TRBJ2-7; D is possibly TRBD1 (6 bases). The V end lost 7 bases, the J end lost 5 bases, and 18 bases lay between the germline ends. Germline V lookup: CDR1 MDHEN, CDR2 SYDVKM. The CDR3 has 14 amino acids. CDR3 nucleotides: TGTGCCAGCAAACCTGGGACATTCGGGAACGAGCAGTACTTC. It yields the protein CASKPGTFGNEQYF.

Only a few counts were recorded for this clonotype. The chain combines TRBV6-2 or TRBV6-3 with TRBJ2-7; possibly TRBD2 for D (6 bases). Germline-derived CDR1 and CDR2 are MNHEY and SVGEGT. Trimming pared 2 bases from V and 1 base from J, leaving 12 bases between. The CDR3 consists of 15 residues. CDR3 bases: TGTGCCAGCAGTTACGAAGGGACTGATTCCTACGAGCAGTACTTC. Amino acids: CASSYEGTDSYEQYF.

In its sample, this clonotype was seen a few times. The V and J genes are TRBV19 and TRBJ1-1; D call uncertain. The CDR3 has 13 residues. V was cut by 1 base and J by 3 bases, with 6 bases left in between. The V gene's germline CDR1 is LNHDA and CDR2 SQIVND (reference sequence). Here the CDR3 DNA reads TGTGCCAGTAGTATAGGTTTGGACACTGAAGCTTTCTTT. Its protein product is CASSIGLDTEAFF.

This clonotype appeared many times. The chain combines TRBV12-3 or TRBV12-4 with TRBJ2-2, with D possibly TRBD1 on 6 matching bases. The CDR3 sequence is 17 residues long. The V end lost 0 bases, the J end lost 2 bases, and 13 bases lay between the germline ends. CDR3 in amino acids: CASSLALTRGNTGELFF. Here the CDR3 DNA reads TGTGCCAGCAGTTTAGCTTTAACCAGGGGAAACACCGGGGAGCTGTTTTTT.

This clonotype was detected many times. Here the CDR3 reads CASSYSHSPGTGVETQYF. The CDR3 nucleotides read TGTGCCAGCAGTTACAGCCATTCCCCCGGGACAGGGGTTGAGACCCAGTACTTC. The rearrangement joins TRBV6-5 to TRBJ2-5, with 10 bases lining up with TRBD1. The junction had 14 bases not matched to a gene; V was cut back by 2 bases and J by 5 bases. This CDR3 has 18 amino acids. CDR1 and CDR2 (germline): MNHEY, SVGAGI.

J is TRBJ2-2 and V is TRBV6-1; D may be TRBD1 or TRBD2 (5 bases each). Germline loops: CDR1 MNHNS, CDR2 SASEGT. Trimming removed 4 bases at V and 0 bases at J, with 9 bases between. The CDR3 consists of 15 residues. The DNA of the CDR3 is TGTGCCAGCAGTGGGGGGACGGCGAACACCGGGGAGCTGTTTTTT. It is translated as CASSGGTANTGELFF.